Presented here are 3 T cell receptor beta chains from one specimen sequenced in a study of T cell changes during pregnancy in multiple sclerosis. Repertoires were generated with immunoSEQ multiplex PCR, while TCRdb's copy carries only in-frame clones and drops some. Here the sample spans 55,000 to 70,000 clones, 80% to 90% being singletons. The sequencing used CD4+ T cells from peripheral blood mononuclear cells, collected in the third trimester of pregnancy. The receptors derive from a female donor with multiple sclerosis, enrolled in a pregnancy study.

The CDR3 loop is CASSFLGYEQYF. For the CDR3, the DNA is TGTGCCAGCAGCTTCCTCGGGTACGAGCAGTACTTC. V is TRBV7-2 and J is TRBJ2-7; no firm D call. Germline V lookup: CDR1 SGHTA, CDR2 FQGNSA. The V gene lost 3 bases and the J gene lost 4 bases, with 7 bases spanning the gap. CDR3 size: 12 residues.

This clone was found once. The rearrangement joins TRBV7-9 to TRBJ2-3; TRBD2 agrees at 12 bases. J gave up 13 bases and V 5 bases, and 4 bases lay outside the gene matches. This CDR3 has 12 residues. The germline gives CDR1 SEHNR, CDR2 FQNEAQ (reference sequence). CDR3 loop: CASSRTSGKEYF. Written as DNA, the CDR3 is TGTGCCAGCAGCAGGACTAGCGGGAAGGAGTATTTT.

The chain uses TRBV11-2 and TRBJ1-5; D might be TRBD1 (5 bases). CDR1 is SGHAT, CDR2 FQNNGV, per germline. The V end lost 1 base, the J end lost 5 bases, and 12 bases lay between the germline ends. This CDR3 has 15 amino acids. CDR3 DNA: TGTGCCAGCAGCTTAGGAGCGGGGGGGTATCAGCCCCAGCATTTT. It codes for CASSLGAGGYQPQHF.